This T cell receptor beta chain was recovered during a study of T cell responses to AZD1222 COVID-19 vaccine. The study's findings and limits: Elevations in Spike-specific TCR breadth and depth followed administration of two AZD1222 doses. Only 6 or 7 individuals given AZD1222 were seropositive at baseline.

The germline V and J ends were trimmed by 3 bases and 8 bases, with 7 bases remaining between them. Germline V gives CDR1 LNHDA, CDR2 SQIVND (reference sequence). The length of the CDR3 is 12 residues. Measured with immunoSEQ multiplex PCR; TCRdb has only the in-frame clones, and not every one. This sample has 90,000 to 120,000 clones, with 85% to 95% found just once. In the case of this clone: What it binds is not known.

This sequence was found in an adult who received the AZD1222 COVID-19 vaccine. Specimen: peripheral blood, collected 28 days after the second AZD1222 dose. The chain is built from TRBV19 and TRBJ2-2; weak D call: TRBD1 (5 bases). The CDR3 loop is CASSIRAGELFF. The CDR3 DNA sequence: TGTGCCAGTAGTATCAGGGCGGGGGAGCTGTTTTTT.